These 26 T cell receptor beta chains were sequenced from one sample in a study of cytomegalovirus exposure and HLA in healthy donors. This table comes from immunoSEQ multiplex PCR, and its TCRdb copy is limited to in-frame clones, with some not included. The table includes 43,000 or so clones, approximately 90% detected once. Source material: PBMCs. Receptors originate from a man between 18 and 35 years old in good health and CMV-seronegative.

The V call is TRBV15, the J call TRBJ2-2, with 9 bases fitting TRBD1. CDR1 and CDR2 (germline): LNHNV, YYDKDF (reference sequence). V was clipped by 5 bases and J by 4 bases; unmatched bases: 17. The CDR3 has 19 residues. Here the CDR3 reads CATSGSPGQGKLGTGELFF. CDR3 DNA sequence: TGTGCCACCAGCGGCTCCCCGGGACAGGGAAAGCTAGGCACCGGGGAGCTGTTTTTT.

The chain combines TRBV11-2 with TRBJ2-1; TRBD2 aligns across 13 bases. The CDR3 is 16 amino acids. V gave up 5 bases and J gave up 7 bases; unmatched junction bases: 8. CDR1 SGHAT and CDR2 FQNNGV come from the germline V gene. CDR3 in amino acids: CASSGMTSGGKNEQFF. The CDR3 DNA reads TGTGCCAGCAGCGGCATGACTAGCGGGGGGAAAAATGAGCAGTTCTTC.

The chain couples TRBV4-2 to TRBJ1-1; 7 bases agree with TRBD1. J was trimmed by 6 bases and V by 2 bases; bases with no gene match: 6. Germline V gene data show CDR1 as LGHNA and CDR2 as YNFKEQ. CDR3 length: 14 amino acids. For the CDR3, the DNA is TGTGCCAGCAGCCAACACAGGGGCTACCCTGAAGCTTTCTTT. It translates to CASSQHRGYPEAFF.

This chain joins TRBV2 and TRBJ1-5; 8 positions match TRBD1. CDR3 length: 13 amino acids. Germline CDR1 reads SNHLY; CDR2 reads FYNNEI. Germline trimming cut 8 bases from V and 4 bases from J; bases unmatched to any gene: 4. This CDR3 reads CASVRQGNQPQHF. The DNA of the CDR3 is TGTGCCAGCGTCCGACAGGGGAATCAGCCCCAGCATTTT.

The CDR3 DNA reads as TGTGCCAGCAGCTCCAACCCGACAGGGCACGGGGAGCTGTTTTTT. Encoded protein: CASSSNPTGHGELFF. This rearrangement joins TRBV5-5 to TRBJ2-2; 7 positions agree with TRBD1. The length of the CDR3 is 15 residues. The ends lost 3 bases at V and 7 bases at J; junction bases unmatched: 9. The V gene's germline CDR1 is SGHKS and CDR2 YYEKEE (reference sequence).

The V and J genes are TRBV18 and TRBJ1-2, with TRBD1 matching 7 bases. The CDR3 covers 18 residues. V shed 3 bases, J shed 7 bases, and the junction held 20 bases outside the gene matches. CDR1 is KGHSH and CDR2 is LQKENI in the germline V gene. The CDR3 loop reads CASSPNAGGGHASGGYTF. Here the CDR3 DNA reads TGTGCCAGCTCACCTAACGCGGGAGGGGGCCATGCCTCGGGTGGCTACACCTTC.

The chain is built from TRBV29-1 and TRBJ1-2, with TRBD1 matching 7 bases. Unmatched junction bases numbered 5, after V lost 7 bases and J lost 3 bases. Germline assignment: CDR1 SQVTM and CDR2 ANQGSEA. CDR3 size: 12 residues. CDR3 bases: TGCAGCGCCCGACAGGGAGACTATGGCTACACCTTC. Translation gives CSARQGDYGYTF.

The rearrangement uses TRBV6-6 and TRBJ2-3, with 9 positions matching TRBD1. V dropped 5 bases and J dropped 11; count of bases not matched to a gene: 11. Germline CDR1 is MNHNY and CDR2 is SVGAGI (reference sequence). The CDR3 covers 14 residues. The DNA for the CDR3 is TGTGCCAGCAGTCGTACCCGACAGGGGGAAGAGCAGTATTTT. This gives the protein CASSRTRQGEEQYF.

The V and J genes are TRBV5-1 and TRBJ2-5; 10 bases are a match to TRBD2. Per germline, CDR1 SGHRS and CDR2 YFSETQ. The CDR3 has 17 amino acids. Losses at the gene ends were 3 bases for V and 1 base for J; bases not matched to a gene: 9. The CDR3 spells CASSSTSGVYFQETQYF. The CDR3 DNA sequence: TGCGCCAGCAGCTCAACTAGCGGGGTCTATTTCCAAGAGACCCAGTACTTC.

CDR3 bases: TGTGCCAGTAGTCCCGGGACTGCAAAAATGAACACCGGGGAGCTGTTTTTT. As protein: CASSPGTAKMNTGELFF. This chain links TRBV19 with TRBJ2-2, with D possibly TRBD2 on 6 matching bases. Germline loops: CDR1 LNHDA, CDR2 SQIVND (reference sequence). V was cut by 5 bases and J by 1 base, with 17 bases left in between. The CDR3 runs 17 residues.

This sequence joins TRBV6-5 and TRBJ2-1, with no clear D. V was trimmed by 6 bases and J by 3 bases, leaving 9 bases between them. CDR3 size: 13 residues. Germline-derived CDR1 and CDR2 are MNHEY and SVGAGI. Here the CDR3 DNA reads TGTGCCAGCAGCCCCGACATCTACAATGAGCAGTTCTTC. This encodes CASSPDIYNEQFF.

V gene TRBV2 combines with J gene TRBJ1-4; D call uncertain. V dropped 3 bases and J dropped 3 bases, with 8 bases sitting between them. CDR1 and CDR2 from the germline V gene are SNHLY and FYNNEI. CDR3 length equals 14 residues. CDR3 in amino acids: CASSDRRSNEKLFF. The CDR3 DNA is TGTGCCAGCAGTGATAGGCGGTCTAATGAAAAACTGTTTTTT.

This clone was counted a single time. V is TRBV6-5 and J is TRBJ2-7, with 8 bases lining up with TRBD1. Trimming at V came to 5 bases and at J to 3 bases, leaving 3 bases not matched to a gene. Germline assignment: CDR1 MNHEY and CDR2 SVGAGI. This CDR3 is built from 13 residues. CDR3 sequence reads: CASSGTGLYEQYF. The DNA for the CDR3 is TGTGCCAGCAGTGGGACAGGTCTCTACGAGCAGTACTTC.

This chain uses TRBV11-3 with TRBJ2-2; the D gene is possibly TRBD2 (6 bases). The V end was cut by 3 bases, the J end by 7 bases, with 24 bases between. The germline CDR1 and CDR2 sequences are SGHNT and YENEEA. This CDR3 is 18 amino acids long. For the CDR3, the DNA is TGTGCCAGCAGCTTTGGCTGGCGGGAAGCTGGAGGACACGGGGAGCTGTTTTTT. Its protein product is CASSFGWREAGGHGELFF.

The chain is built from TRBV5-4 and TRBJ2-7, with D possibly TRBD1 on 6 matching bases. Trimming took off 0 bases at V and 5 bases at J, with 12 bases between the two ends. The CDR3 contains 14 residues. CDR1 SGHNT and CDR2 YYREEE come from the germline V gene (reference sequence). The CDR3 spells CASSLEQGSDEQYF. For the CDR3, the DNA is TGTGCCAGCAGCTTGGAACAGGGTTCCGACGAGCAGTACTTC.

This chain uses TRBV2 with TRBJ1-2; 9 bases align to TRBD1. Germline assignment: CDR1 SNHLY and CDR2 FYNNEI. V dropped 7 bases and J dropped 2; count of bases not matched to a gene: 5. The CDR3 has 14 amino acids. The CDR3 region has the DNA TGTGCCAGCAACGAGGACAGGGGCAACTATGGCTACACCTTC. Its translation is CASNEDRGNYGYTF.

In this sample, this clone turned up once. Written as DNA, the CDR3 is TGTGCCAGCTCACCAAGTCGGGGAGTCAAAAACATTCAGTACTTC. This sequence encodes CASSPSRGVKNIQYF. The genes are TRBV18 and TRBJ2-4, with D possibly being TRBD2 (5 bases). The V end was cut by 2 bases, the J end by 3 bases, with 11 bases between. The CDR3 covers 15 residues. Germline V gene data show CDR1 as KGHSH and CDR2 as LQKENI.

The chain couples TRBV29-1 to TRBJ2-3; D uncertain. From germline, CDR1 is SQVTM and CDR2 ANQGSEA. Trimming removed 6 bases from V and 5 bases from J, with 6 bases in between. This CDR3 comprises 10 residues. Here the CDR3 DNA reads TGCAGCGTCGGTTTAGATACGCAGTATTTT. It codes for CSVGLDTQYF.

J is TRBJ1-6 and V is TRBV7-8, with 7 positions matching TRBD1. Germline CDR1 is SGHVS and CDR2 is FQNEAQ. This CDR3 comprises 20 residues. After removal of 1 base from V and 0 bases from J, the junction contained 12 bases not matched to a gene. Here the CDR3 DNA reads TGTGCCAGCAGCTTAGACCGGGACAGAACCATTAGCTCCTATAATTCACCCCTCCACTTT. Translated: CASSLDRDRTISSYNSPLHF.

This clone has only a few counts. CDR3 protein: CATSREPGVNSYEQYF. DNA for the CDR3: TGTGCCACCAGCAGAGAACCAGGGGTGAACTCCTACGAGCAGTACTTC. V usage is TRBV15 and J usage is TRBJ2-7; TRBD1 is a possible D gene (6 bases). This CDR3 has 16 amino acids. Germline CDR1 reads LNHNV; CDR2 reads YYDKDF (reference sequence). V was pared by 0 bases and J by 0 bases, with 12 bases between.

In its sample, this clone was seen a few times. The rearrangement uses TRBV7-9 and TRBJ2-2, with 8 positions matching TRBD1. The length of the CDR3 is 13 residues. Germline V gene data show CDR1 as SEHNR and CDR2 as FQNEAQ (reference sequence). Trimming took 5 bases from V and 5 from J; bases not matched to a gene: 1. The CDR3 region has the DNA TGTGCCAGCAGCCGGACAGGGACCGGGGAGCTGTTTTTT. Residues: CASSRTGTGELFF.

The V call is TRBV7-9, the J call TRBJ2-1; TRBD1 aligns across 9 bases. The CDR3 loop spans 16 amino acids. Per the germline V gene, CDR1 is SEHNR and CDR2 is FQNEAQ (reference sequence). J gave up 6 bases and V 5 bases, and 11 bases lay outside the gene matches. DNA of the CDR3: TGTGCCAGCAGCGGACGGGACAGGGAGTTCGGCAATGAGCAGTTCTTC. Translation: CASSGRDREFGNEQFF.

The chain joins TRBV19 to TRBJ2-6, with a tentative D call TRBD2 (5 bases). Trimming took 3 bases from V and 3 from J, leaving 12 bases between them. The germline V gene has CDR1 LNHDA and CDR2 SQIVND (reference sequence). This CDR3 region has 16 residues. Written as DNA, the CDR3 is TGTGCCAGTAGTATTCTAGGGAGTGGTGGGGCCAACGTCCTGACTTTC. Encoded protein: CASSILGSGGANVLTF.

The chain recombines TRBV9 with TRBJ2-3, with TRBD2 identical over 7 bases. The trim removed 3 bases at V and 6 bases at J, leaving 13 bases unmatched. In germline, CDR1 is SGDLS, CDR2 YYNGEE. This CDR3 has 16 amino acids. The CDR3 sequence: CASSDLTSANGDTQYF. CDR3 in DNA: TGTGCCAGCAGCGATCTCACTAGCGCCAACGGGGATACGCAGTATTTT.

The chain joins TRBV7-9 to TRBJ2-5; 11 bases are shared with TRBD2. Trimming cost V 3 bases and J 4 bases; bases outside gene matches: 4. This CDR3 has 15 amino acids. Germline CDR1 SEHNR, CDR2 FQNEAQ (reference sequence). This CDR3 reads CASSFTSGSSETQYF. CDR3 DNA sequence: TGTGCCAGCAGCTTTACTAGCGGGAGTTCAGAGACCCAGTACTTC.

V is TRBV6-1 and J is TRBJ2-7; 10 bases align to TRBD1. With 7 bases clipped from V and 0 bases from J, the junction kept 6 bases outside the gene matches. Germline V gene sequence: CDR1 MNHNS, CDR2 SASEGT. The CDR3 extends over 15 amino acids. CDR3 region: CASTTDRGSSYEQYF. For the CDR3, the DNA is TGTGCCAGCACTACGGACAGGGGGTCCTCCTACGAGCAGTACTTC.